The 32 T cell receptor beta chains below all came from one sample that was sequenced in a study of cytomegalovirus exposure and HLA in healthy donors. Amplification used 60 Vbeta primers and 13 Jbeta primers. The repertoire was sequenced with immunoSEQ multiplex PCR; TCRdb's copy has only in-frame clones and lacks some. The data show roughly 180,000 clones, 75% to 85% seen once. The sequencing sample was made of PBMCs. These TCRs come from a woman in her twenties or thirties in good health and CMV-seropositive.

The genes are TRBV7-6 and TRBJ2-7; 7 bases are shared with TRBD1. V lost 5 bases and J lost 7; bases outside the gene matches: 8. CDR1 is SGHVS and CDR2 is FNYEAQ in the germline V gene. This CDR3 region has 13 residues. This CDR3 reads CASSRQTGEEQYF. Written as DNA, the CDR3 is TGTGCCAGCAGCCGACAAACAGGGGAAGAGCAGTACTTC.

The chain recombines TRBV6-5 with TRBJ1-1, with TRBD1 as a possible D gene (5 bases). With 6 bases removed from V and 2 bases from J, the gap between germline ends came to 10 bases. The CDR3 runs to 13 residues. Germline CDR1 MNHEY, CDR2 SVGAGI. The CDR3 nucleotides are TGTGCCAGCAGACCGGGACTAAACACTGAAGCTTTCTTT. It translates to CASRPGLNTEAFF.

V gene TRBV28 combines with J gene TRBJ1-5; 10 bases agree with TRBD1. The CDR3 spans 18 residues. With V trimmed by 6 bases and J by 4 bases, 15 bases remained unmatched. Germline values: CDR1 MDHEN, CDR2 SYDVKM. CDR3 sequence (DNA): TGTGCCAGCAGAACCCTTAGCCTGACAGGGGGCACTAATCAGCCCCAGCATTTT. As protein: CASRTLSLTGGTNQPQHF. Filled out from reference TRBV28 and TRBJ1-5, the complete variable domain reads DVKVTQSSRYLVKRTGEKVFLECVQDMDHENMFWYRQDPGLGLRLIYFSYDVKMKEKGDIPEGYSVSREKKERFSLILESASTNQTSMYLCASRTLSLTGGTNQPQHFGDGTRLSIL.

This clone appeared a single time. The chain carries TRBV5-1 and TRBJ2-3; TRBD1 might be the D (5 bases). CDR3 length: 15 residues. With 7 bases removed from V and 0 bases from J, the gap between germline ends came to 15 bases. In germline, CDR1 is SGHRS, CDR2 YFSETQ. The CDR3 region has the DNA TGCGCCAGCCAAACAGGACATACTAGCACAGATACGCAGTATTTT. This encodes CASQTGHTSTDTQYF.

The CDR3 coding sequence is TGTGCCAGTAGGGAGGTTCAGCTTTCCTTCAATCAGCCCCAGCATTTT. Translating it yields CASREVQLSFNQPQHF. This sequence joins TRBV19 and TRBJ1-5; D gene uncertain. Germline-derived CDR1 and CDR2 are LNHDA and SQIVND (reference sequence). CDR3 length: 16 amino acids. The V end was cut by 6 bases, the J end by 3 bases, with 18 bases between.

This rearrangement joins TRBV28 to TRBJ2-5; 7 bases are a match to TRBD1. The length of the CDR3 is 15 residues. After removal of 5 bases from V and 3 bases from J, the junction contained 9 bases not matched to a gene. Germline-derived CDR1 and CDR2 are MDHEN and SYDVKM. CDR3 sequence: CASSADGTAKETQYF. CDR3 nucleotides: TGTGCCAGCAGTGCCGACGGGACAGCAAAAGAGACCCAGTACTTC.

This chain uses TRBV7-2 with TRBJ2-7; 16 bases align to TRBD2. The CDR3 has 19 amino acids. Germline V gives CDR1 SGHTA, CDR2 FQGNSA. The trim removed 4 bases at V and 6 bases at J, leaving 15 bases unmatched. The CDR3 DNA is TGTGCCAGCAGCTCGGCAAGCTCGGGACTAGCGGGGGGGAGAGGCGAGCAGTACTTC. This encodes CASSSASSGLAGGRGEQYF.

The chain is built from TRBV4-3 and TRBJ2-5; D may be TRBD1 (5 bases). Judging by the DNA end, TRBJ2-7 fits better; the J call may be wrong. This CDR3 has 13 amino acids. In germline, CDR1 is LGHNA, CDR2 YSLEER. The CDR3 here is CASSQVQGNEQYF. The CDR3 DNA follows: TGCGCCAGCAGCCAGGTGCAGGGTAACGAGCAGTACTTC.

Only one count was recorded for this clone. This chain uses TRBV7-9 with TRBJ2-7, with TRBD1 as a possible D gene (7 bases). The CDR3 is 15 amino acids. V was clipped by 2 bases and J by 4 bases, with 15 bases between them. CDR1 is SEHNR and CDR2 is FQNEAQ in the germline V gene (reference sequence). The DNA of the CDR3 is TGTGCCAGCAGCTTAATCTCCCAGGGGGGATACGAGCAGTACTTC. This sequence encodes CASSLISQGGYEQYF. The full variable domain, with the rest looked up from reference TRBV7-9 and TRBJ2-7, is DTGVSQNPRHKITKRGQNVTFRCDPISEHNRLYWYRQTLGQGPEFLTYFQNEAQLEKSRLLSDRFSAERPKGSFSTLEIQRTEQGDSAMYLCASSLISQGGYEQYFGPGTRLTVT.

CDR3 sequence: CASSDGGRDYGYTF. CDR3 nucleotide sequence: TGCGCCAGCAGTGACGGGGGGAGAGACTATGGCTACACCTTC. The chain couples TRBV10-1 to TRBJ1-2; TRBD1 is a possible D gene (5 bases). The CDR3 has 14 amino acids. In germline, CDR1 is WNHNN, CDR2 SYGVQD (reference sequence). Trimming removed 3 bases at V and 3 bases at J, with 11 bases between.

This chain links TRBV7-8 with TRBJ2-7; 10 bases match TRBD1. Germline V gene lookup returns CDR1 SGHVS and CDR2 FQNEAQ. V lost 5 bases, J lost 5 bases, and 6 bases stayed unmatched. The CDR3 covers 14 residues. The CDR3 DNA reads TGTGCCAGCAGCCCCCGGACAGGGGGGGACGAGCAGTACTTC. It encodes CASSPRTGGDEQYF.

The chain carries TRBV29-1 and TRBJ1-2; TRBD1 agrees at 7 bases. There are 14 residues in the CDR3. With 0 bases clipped from V and 6 bases from J, the junction kept 7 bases outside the gene matches. Per germline, CDR1 SQVTM and CDR2 ANQGSEA. The CDR3 sequence: CSVEDGKGANGYTF. CDR3 sequence (DNA): TGCAGCGTTGAAGACGGGAAGGGGGCGAATGGCTACACCTTC. The full variable domain, with the rest looked up from reference TRBV29-1 and TRBJ1-2, is SAVISQKPSRDICQRGTSLTIQCQVDSQVTMMFWYRQQPGQSLTLIATANQGSEATYESGFVIDKFPISRPNLTFSTLTVSNMSPEDSSIYLCSVEDGKGANGYTFGSGTRLTVV.

V usage is TRBV7-6 and J usage is TRBJ1-4; tentatively, D is TRBD1 (6 bases). The germline V and J ends were trimmed by 6 bases and 3 bases, with 14 bases remaining between them. This CDR3 contains 15 residues. From germline, CDR1 is SGHVS and CDR2 FNYEAQ. CDR3 sequence (DNA): TGTGCCAGCAGAAAAACAGGGTCGCCTAATGAAAAACTGTTTTTT. It yields the protein CASRKTGSPNEKLFF.

The chain couples TRBV5-4 to TRBJ2-2; no clear D. CDR1 and CDR2 from the germline V gene are SGHNT and YYREEE (reference sequence). V was shortened by 0 bases and J by 6 bases, with 9 bases between the two germline ends. The CDR3 consists of 14 residues. The CDR3 DNA follows: TGTGCCAGCAGCTTGGACCTACCCCCCGGGGAGCTGTTTTTT. Its protein is CASSLDLPPGELFF.

The rearrangement joins TRBV5-4 to TRBJ1-6; D is perhaps TRBD1 (6 bases). V lost 1 base and J lost 7, with 12 bases in between. Germline V lookup: CDR1 SGHNT, CDR2 YYREEE (reference sequence). The CDR3 length is 15 residues. CDR3 coding DNA: TGTGCCAGCAGCTTGATTGGGCAGGGGAATTCACCCCTCCACTTT. Encoded protein: CASSLIGQGNSPLHF.

The chain carries TRBV6-6 and TRBJ2-5; tentatively, D is TRBD2 (6 bases). CDR3 length: 10 residues. CDR1 and CDR2 from the germline V gene are MNHNY and SVGAGI (reference sequence). Deletions cut 8 bases from V and 6 bases from J, with 7 bases between. Here the CDR3 DNA reads TGTGCCAGCGGGGGGAAGACCCAGTACTTC. Its translation is CASGGKTQYF.

The J gene is TRBJ1-5, the V gene TRBV7-2; 10 nucleotides align to TRBD1. The CDR3 is 14 residues long. Germline V CDR1 and CDR2: SGHTA, FQGNSA. Unmatched junction bases numbered 5, after V lost 5 bases and J lost 7 bases. This CDR3 reads CASSPTGGRQPQHF. In DNA, the CDR3 is TGTGCCAGCAGCCCGACAGGGGGCCGCCAGCCCCAGCATTTT.

CDR3 coding DNA: TGTGCCAGCAGCGTACACCAGGGCGAGGAAAAACTGTTTTTT. This gives the protein CASSVHQGEEKLFF. The rearrangement uses TRBV9 and TRBJ1-4; D perhaps matches TRBD1 (5 bases). Germline CDR1 SGDLS, CDR2 YYNGEE. This CDR3 is built from 14 residues. With 1 base removed from V and 8 bases from J, the gap between germline ends came to 12 bases.

The chain has TRBV10-1 and TRBJ2-5; no definite D call. This CDR3 has 15 amino acids. Per the germline V gene, CDR1 is WNHNN and CDR2 is SYGVQD (reference sequence). V lost 3 bases and J 4 bases, leaving 15 bases between the germline ends. CDR3 sequence reads: CASSEESPFRETQYF. In DNA form, the CDR3 reads TGCGCCAGCAGTGAAGAGAGCCCTTTTAGAGAGACCCAGTACTTC.

The rearrangement links TRBV7-8 to TRBJ1-6; D remains ambiguous. From germline, CDR1 is SGHVS and CDR2 FQNEAQ. The V end was cut by 1 base, the J end by 4 bases, with 5 bases between. This CDR3 is 14 amino acids long. In DNA form, the CDR3 reads TGTGCCAGCAGCTTAGGGCGGTATAATTCACCCCTCCACTTT. As protein: CASSLGRYNSPLHF.

Comment on this clone: Additional DNA sequences in this sample encode the identical CDR3. V usage is TRBV28 and J usage is TRBJ2-5; D not resolved. This CDR3 contains 12 residues. Between the trimmed V and J ends, which lost 3 bases and 4 bases, there was a span of 6 bases. Germline V gene data show CDR1 as MDHEN and CDR2 as SYDVKM. DNA of the CDR3: TGTGCCAGCAGTTTTTCCCGAGAGACCCAGTACTTC. It codes for CASSFSRETQYF.

V usage is TRBV6-1 and J usage is TRBJ1-1, with D hard to call. With 8 bases removed from V and 5 bases from J, the gap between germline ends came to 12 bases. This CDR3 has 12 amino acids. Per germline, CDR1 MNHNS and CDR2 SASEGT. As DNA, the CDR3 is TGTGCCAGCTCGCTTTGGGAGACTGAAGCTTTCTTT. Translating it yields CASSLWETEAFF.

This chain uses TRBV5-4 with TRBJ1-2; 7 bases match TRBD1. The trim removed 5 bases at V and 0 bases at J, leaving 7 bases unmatched. The CDR3 runs 15 residues. Germline-derived CDR1 and CDR2 are SGHNT and YYREEE (reference sequence). CDR3 sequence reads: CASRGPGQANYGYTF. CDR3 in DNA: TGTGCCAGCAGAGGGCCTGGACAGGCTAACTATGGCTACACCTTC. Based on the CDR3 plus reference TRBV5-4 and TRBJ1-2, the full variable domain is ETGVTQSPTHLIKTRGQQVTLRCSSQSGHNTVSWYQQALGQGPQFIFQYYREEENGRGNFPPRFSGLQFPNYSSELNVNALELDDSALYLCASRGPGQANYGYTFGSGTRLTVV.

This rearrangement joins TRBV19 to TRBJ1-5; TRBD1 matches 8 bases. The length of the CDR3 is 15 residues. Trimming took 5 bases from V and 3 from J; bases not matched to a gene: 6. Per germline, CDR1 LNHDA and CDR2 SQIVND (reference sequence). CDR3 sequence (DNA): TGTGCCAGTAGTGCGGTACAGGGGGACAATCAGCCCCAGCATTTT. Translation gives CASSAVQGDNQPQHF.

The chain is built from TRBV6-6 and TRBJ1-1, with D perhaps TRBD1 (5 bases). The CDR3 has 13 residues. In germline, CDR1 is MNHNY, CDR2 SVGAGI (reference sequence). Trimming removed 7 bases from V and 11 bases from J, with 20 bases in between. CDR3 sequence reads: CASTQPRGGRAFF. The CDR3 DNA sequence: TGTGCCAGCACCCAACCACGGGGCGGGAGGGCTTTCTTT.

This chain uses TRBV7-8 with TRBJ1-6, with D possibly being TRBD1 (6 bases). The CDR3 is 15 amino acids. Trimming removed 7 bases at V and 7 bases at J, with 17 bases between. Germline CDR1 SGHVS, CDR2 FQNEAQ. The CDR3 bases are TGTGCCAGCACCAAGAGGGGGGGCTTGAATTCACCCCTCCACTTT. As protein: CASTKRGGLNSPLHF.

V is TRBV7-2 and J is TRBJ2-5; TRBD1 matches 7 bases. Near its end, the DNA agrees better with TRBJ2-7, so the J call may be wrong. The CDR3 totals 14 residues. The germline gives CDR1 SGHTA, CDR2 FQGNSA. The CDR3 loop is CASSLGRGSHEQYF. CDR3 coding DNA: TGTGCCAGCAGCTTAGGCAGGGGGAGCCACGAGCAGTACTTC.

This chain joins TRBV11-2 and TRBJ1-1; D might be TRBD1 (5 bases). Trimming stripped 3 bases from V and 5 bases from J, with 10 bases between. CDR1 is SGHAT, CDR2 FQNNGV, per germline. This CDR3 spans 13 amino acids. The CDR3 region is CASSFPGGTEAFF. In DNA form, the CDR3 reads TGTGCCAGCAGCTTCCCCGGGGGGACTGAAGCTTTCTTT.

J is TRBJ2-5 and V is TRBV5-1; the D gene is possibly TRBD2 (6 bases). The germline CDR1 and CDR2 sequences are SGHRS and YFSETQ. V was clipped by 4 bases and J by 5 bases, with 15 bases between them. This CDR3 has 14 residues. The CDR3 coding sequence is TGCGCCAGCAGCACCGGGACGGCGGGGGAGACCCAGTACTTC. Protein sequence: CASSTGTAGETQYF.

The chain employs TRBV19 and TRBJ1-5; D might be TRBD1 (6 bases). The V gene lost 3 bases and the J gene lost 7 bases, with 16 bases spanning the gap. CDR3 length equals 15 residues. Germline V gene sequence: CDR1 LNHDA, CDR2 SQIVND (reference sequence). The CDR3 loop is CASSIFGRGRQPQHF. The CDR3 nucleotides are TGTGCCAGTAGTATCTTCGGCAGGGGTCGCCAGCCCCAGCATTTT.

This chain connects TRBV7-2 to TRBJ1-6, with 8 bases that match TRBD1. Germline V gene data show CDR1 as SGHTA and CDR2 as FQGNSA. J was trimmed by 5 bases and V by 6 bases; bases with no gene match: 6. The CDR3 loop spans 15 amino acids. CDR3 nucleotides: TGTGCCAGCAGACGACAGGGGATCAATAATTCACCCCTCCACTTT. Its protein product is CASRRQGINNSPLHF.

The chain employs TRBV7-3 and TRBJ2-5, with TRBD2 matching 13 bases. The length of the CDR3 is 16 residues. Germline V gives CDR1 SGHTA, CDR2 FQGTGA. The V and J ends lost 5 bases and 5 bases, in that order; junction bases with no gene match: 8. CDR3: CASSARLAGGCETQYF. The CDR3 DNA sequence: TGTGCCAGCAGCGCCAGACTAGCGGGGGGATGCGAGACCCAGTACTTC.